Sequencing of this T cell receptor beta chain was carried out in a study of OX40 agonist ivuxolimab in advanced cancers. For the study at large: Patients in the trial were receiving intravenous ivuxolimab every 2 weeks, at doses of 0.01 to 10 mg/kg.

Generated by immunoSEQ multiplex PCR, the TCRdb table keeps only in-frame clones and is missing some. The data show under 20,000 clones, over 70% seen once. V was pared by 0 bases and J by 4 bases, with 11 bases between. The germline gives CDR1 SGHDT, CDR2 YYEEEE. This CDR3 has 14 residues. As regards this clone: Its antigen remains unidentified.

The study, taken as a whole, reports: On average, CD8+ T cells showed a greater number of expanded clones than CD4+.

Prior autoimmune disease or systemic immunosuppression barred patients. This clonotype originated in an adult with an advanced solid tumor such as melanoma, head and neck, liver or kidney cancer. The rearrangement uses TRBV5-6 and TRBJ2-7; no clear D. The sample was CD4+ or CD8+ T cells sorted from blood, taken in a trial of the OX40 agonist ivuxolimab. The CDR3 is CASSLALRIYEQYF. Here the CDR3 DNA reads TGTGCCAGCAGCTTGGCTCTTAGGATTTACGAGCAGTACTTC.